The 26 T cell receptor beta chains below all came from one sample that was sequenced in a study of early T cells in non-severe SARS-CoV-2 infection. One entry per CDR3 protein results from TCRdb running MiXCR on the 5' RACE reads. The sample contains over 90,000 distinct CDR3 sequences, around 14% of which appear only once. Sequenced: whole blood. The receptor set was obtained from an adult who was a healthcare worker with PCR-confirmed SARS-CoV-2 infection or an uninfected control (not recorded which).

The sample holds a few counts of this clonotype. CDR3 bases: TGTGCCACCAGTGATTCCGGCCCTCGGCACAATGAGCAGTTCTTC. Amino acids: CATSDSGPRHNEQFF. The chain has TRBV24-1 and TRBJ2-1; D is uncertain. The CDR3 is 15 residues long. The germline gives CDR1 KGHDR, CDR2 SFDVKD. Between the trimmed V and J ends, which lost 2 bases and 5 bases, there was a span of 12 bases.

The genes are TRBV4-1 and TRBJ1-5; 11 bases align to TRBD1. Trimming removed 1 base from V and 3 bases from J; junction bases left unmatched: 5. This CDR3 has 17 amino acids. Germline loops: CDR1 MGHRA, CDR2 YSYEKL. The CDR3 is CASSQGPGQGVNQPQHF. The CDR3 DNA is TGCGCCAGCAGCCAAGGACCGGGACAGGGGGTCAATCAGCCCCAGCATTTT.

This clonotype was observed at least ten times. The V call is TRBV18, the J call TRBJ1-4; D unclear. V lost 3 bases to trimming and J lost 5 bases, with 7 bases between them. The germline CDR1 and CDR2 sequences are KGHSH and LQKENI. This CDR3 comprises 13 residues. In nucleotides, the CDR3 is TGTGCCAGCTCACCCGTGGCAAATGAAAAACTGTTTTTT. It translates to CASSPVANEKLFF.

V is TRBV7-2 and J is TRBJ1-5; 7 bases map to TRBD1. In germline, CDR1 is SGHTA, CDR2 FQGNSA. V dropped 5 bases and J dropped 0; count of bases not matched to a gene: 16. CDR3 size: 19 residues. The CDR3 sequence is CASSPDRRGSNYSNQPQHF. The CDR3 bases are TGTGCCAGCAGCCCGGACAGGAGGGGGTCTAATTATAGCAATCAGCCCCAGCATTTT.

The chain employs TRBV12-3 or TRBV12-4 and TRBJ2-1; no clear D gene. Trimming took 2 bases from V and 8 from J, leaving 7 bases between them. The CDR3 extends over 12 amino acids. CDR3 in DNA: TGTGCCAGCAGTTTAAGGGTCCATGAGCAGTTCTTC. Amino acids: CASSLRVHEQFF.

This rearrangement joins TRBV6-6 to TRBJ2-5, with D uncertain. The germline gives CDR1 MNHNY, CDR2 SVGAGI (reference sequence). The CDR3 contains 14 residues. V was pared by 8 bases and J by 1 base, with 14 bases between. The CDR3 sequence is CASYRALGQETQYF. In DNA, the CDR3 is TGTGCCAGCTATCGGGCACTGGGCCAAGAGACCCAGTACTTC.

V and J are TRBV13 and TRBJ2-5; 8 bases are shared with TRBD2. V gave up 5 bases and J gave up 4 bases; unmatched junction bases: 9. Germline CDR1 PRHDT, CDR2 FYEKMQ (reference sequence). The CDR3 is made up of 15 amino acids. CDR3 amino acids: CASSPSRLAGETQYF. The CDR3 coding sequence is TGTGCCAGCAGCCCGAGTCGTCTAGCGGGAGAGACCCAGTACTTC.

This clonotype was recorded a few times. CDR3 nucleotide sequence: TGTGCCAGCAGCCCCGGGGCGCCCGGAAACACCATATATTTT. Protein sequence: CASSPGAPGNTIYF. The chain recombines TRBV7-2 with TRBJ1-3, with D perhaps TRBD1 (5 bases). The germline V gene encodes CDR1 SGHTA and CDR2 FQGNSA. Trimming pared 5 bases from V and 4 bases from J, leaving 12 bases between. The CDR3 consists of 14 residues.

This clonotype was picked up many times. This chain uses TRBV7-8 with TRBJ2-3; 9 bases match TRBD2. The CDR3 totals 18 residues. V lost 5 bases, J lost 3 bases, and 15 bases stayed unmatched. CDR1 is SGHVS, CDR2 FQNEAQ, per germline. The CDR3: CASSPQPGLAGETDTQYF. Written as DNA, the CDR3 is TGTGCCAGCAGCCCCCAGCCGGGACTAGCAGGTGAAACAGATACGCAGTATTTT. Full variable domain (outside the CDR3, taken from reference TRBV7-8 and TRBJ2-3): GAGVSQSPRYKVAKRGQDVALRCDPISGHVSLFWYQQALGQGPEFLTYFQNEAQLDKSGLPSDRFFAERPEGSVSTLKIQRTQQEDSAVYLCASSPQPGLAGETDTQYFGPGTRLTVL.

This clonotype was seen a handful of times. The V call is TRBV7-2, the J call TRBJ2-1; perhaps TRBD2 as D (6 bases). V was cut by 2 bases and J by 13 bases, with 12 bases left in between. This CDR3 spans 12 amino acids. CDR1 is SGHTA, CDR2 FQGNSA, per germline. CDR3 protein: CASSLSPGAQFF. CDR3 DNA sequence: TGTGCCAGCAGCTTAAGTCCGGGAGCTCAGTTCTTC.

This clonotype has just a few counts. The V call is TRBV6-2 or TRBV6-3, the J call TRBJ1-1; D gene unclear. This CDR3 comprises 14 residues. Germline CDR1 and CDR2: MNHEY and SVGEGT. Trimming cost V 11 bases and J 5 bases, with 21 bases left between them. The DNA of the CDR3 is TGTGCCCGACAAAGCTTGATGGCGGGGACTGAAGCTTTCTTT. Translated, it gives CARQSLMAGTEAFF.

This clonotype turned up a few times. V gene TRBV28 combines with J gene TRBJ2-7, with TRBD1 matching over 7 bases. Germline assignment: CDR1 MDHEN and CDR2 SYDVKM. Trimming removed 5 bases from V and 4 bases from J; junction bases left unmatched: 11. The CDR3 covers 15 residues. The CDR3 protein is CASSTRDSAPYEQYF. The CDR3 region has the DNA TGTGCCAGCAGTACCCGGGACAGTGCCCCGTACGAGCAGTACTTC.

The V gene is TRBV7-8, the J gene TRBJ1-5, with unresolved D. Germline CDR1 reads SGHVS; CDR2 reads FQNEAQ. CDR3 length: 14 amino acids. V lost 5 bases, J lost 2 bases, and 10 bases lay in between. CDR3 protein: CASSTKRGNQPQHF. CDR3 DNA sequence: TGTGCCAGCAGCACGAAGAGGGGCAATCAGCCCCAGCATTTT.

The V call is TRBV28, the J call TRBJ2-7; D unclear. Deletions cut 5 bases from V and 2 bases from J, with 16 bases between. Germline V CDR1 and CDR2: MDHEN, SYDVKM. The CDR3 consists of 15 residues. CDR3 region: CASSDLVGRPYEQYF. CDR3 DNA: TGTGCCAGCAGTGACCTCGTCGGGCGCCCCTACGAGCAGTACTTC.

Only a few counts were recorded for this clonotype. The V and J genes are TRBV20-1 and TRBJ1-2; no clear D. Between the trimmed V and J ends, which lost 5 bases and 8 bases, there was a span of 12 bases. This CDR3 is 11 amino acids long. Germline V gene data show CDR1 as DFQATT and CDR2 as SNEGSKA (reference sequence). Here the CDR3 reads CSALGGHGYTF. CDR3 nucleotide sequence: TGCAGTGCTCTAGGAGGGCACGGCTACACCTTC.

In this sample, this clonotype turned up many times. The J gene is TRBJ1-2, the V gene TRBV25-1; D might be TRBD1 (5 bases). The CDR3 runs 13 residues. V was trimmed by 4 bases and J by 0 bases, leaving 6 bases between them. The germline gives CDR1 MGHDK, CDR2 SYGVNS. As DNA, the CDR3 is TGTGCCAGCAGTGCACAGGCTAACTATGGCTACACCTTC. This translates into CASSAQANYGYTF.

In this sample, this clonotype turned up a few times. V is TRBV3-1 and J is TRBJ2-1; possible D gene TRBD2, 5 bases. The CDR3 consists of 13 residues. Germline V gene data show CDR1 as LGHDT and CDR2 as YNNKEL (reference sequence). Trimming removed 8 bases from V and 8 bases from J, with 16 bases in between. CDR3 DNA: TGTGCCAGCTACGCGGGTGACGTCGATGAGCAGTTCTTC. Its translation: CASYAGDVDEQFF.

The chain is built from TRBV11-2 and TRBJ2-1; perhaps TRBD1 as D (5 bases). The CDR3 is made up of 17 amino acids. Trimming took 1 base from V and 1 from J, leaving 14 bases between them. CDR1 is SGHAT, CDR2 FQNNGV, per germline. The CDR3 region has the DNA TGTGCCAGCAGCTTAGCCCCAGGGCGAAAGTCCTACAATGAGCAGTTCTTC. Its protein is CASSLAPGRKSYNEQFF. The full variable domain, its missing parts supplied by reference TRBV11-2 and TRBJ2-1, is EAGVAQSPRYKIIEKRQSVAFWCNPISGHATLYWYQQILGQGPKLLIQFQNNGVVDDSQLPKDRFSAERLKGVDSTLKIQPAKLEDSAVYLCASSLAPGRKSYNEQFFGPGTRLTVL.

This clonotype was observed a few times. The chain has TRBV7-6 and TRBJ2-1, with 8 bases lining up with TRBD2. The V gene end was trimmed by 5 bases and the J gene end by 1 base; junction bases not matched to a gene: 7. The length of the CDR3 is 16 residues. Germline V lookup: CDR1 SGHVS, CDR2 FNYEAQ. This CDR3 reads CASSQRSGGSYNEQFF. CDR3 DNA sequence: TGTGCCAGCAGCCAGCGGAGCGGGGGATCCTACAATGAGCAGTTCTTC.

J is TRBJ1-1 and V is TRBV9; D may be TRBD1 (6 bases). From germline, CDR1 is SGDLS and CDR2 YYNGEE. V was pared by 3 bases and J by 0 bases, with 18 bases between. This CDR3 is built from 17 residues. CDR3 DNA sequence: TGTGCCAGCAGCGAGGGGCAGGGGCCTAGGCTGAACACTGAAGCTTTCTTT. Residues: CASSEGQGPRLNTEAFF.

This clonotype was detected many times. The J gene is TRBJ2-3, the V gene TRBV12-3 or TRBV12-4; D not certain. V was cut by 6 bases and J by 8 bases, with 12 bases left in between. The CDR3 has 12 amino acids. CDR3 sequence: CASSPSSGTQYF. As DNA, the CDR3 is TGTGCCAGCAGCCCATCAAGTGGTACGCAGTATTTT.

The rearrangement links TRBV28 to TRBJ2-3, with 10 bases identical to TRBD2. From germline, CDR1 is MDHEN and CDR2 SYDVKM. The CDR3 is 16 residues long. The trim removed 3 bases at V and 4 bases at J, leaving 7 bases unmatched. The CDR3 spells CASSFGSGRAADTQYF. The CDR3 DNA follows: TGTGCCAGCAGTTTTGGGAGCGGGAGGGCCGCAGATACGCAGTATTTT.

The chain links TRBV5-1 to TRBJ2-2, with 10 bases lining up with TRBD2. The trim removed 3 bases at V and 1 base at J, leaving 9 bases unmatched. This CDR3 contains 18 residues. Per germline, CDR1 SGHRS and CDR2 YFSETQ. CDR3 region: CASSSGLAVTVNTGELFF. In DNA form, the CDR3 reads TGCGCCAGCAGCTCCGGACTAGCGGTCACCGTGAACACCGGGGAGCTGTTTTTT.

The chain combines TRBV11-2 with TRBJ2-7, with D possibly matching TRBD1 (5 bases). V lost 5 bases and J 1 base, leaving 12 bases between the germline ends. Germline V CDR1 and CDR2: SGHAT, FQNNGV. The CDR3 consists of 14 residues. The CDR3 nucleotides read TGTGCCAGCAGCCGATGGGGCGGATCCTACGAGCAGTACTTC. Its protein product is CASSRWGGSYEQYF. Filled out from reference TRBV11-2 and TRBJ2-7, the complete variable domain reads EAGVAQSPRYKIIEKRQSVAFWCNPISGHATLYWYQQILGQGPKLLIQFQNNGVVDDSQLPKDRFSAERLKGVDSTLKIQPAKLEDSAVYLCASSRWGGSYEQYFGPGTRLTVT.

The chain's CDR3 is CAIEDRSDSPLHF. In nucleotides, the CDR3 is TGTGCCATAGAGGACAGATCGGATTCACCCCTCCACTTT. The genes are TRBV28 and TRBJ1-6; D may be TRBD1 (6 bases). V was pared by 10 bases and J by 8 bases, with 15 bases between. This CDR3 spans 13 amino acids. Germline V gene data show CDR1 as MDHEN and CDR2 as SYDVKM.

This clonotype was recorded at least ten times. The chain carries TRBV21-1 and TRBJ1-2; the table assigns TRBD1, which was not confirmed against the DNA. TRBV21-1 has pseudogene status. The CDR3 is made up of 20 amino acids. The CDR3 DNA reads as TGTGCCAGCAGCACTCGACAGGGTCAGTCAAACTTACCGCCTGTCGACGGCTACACCTTC. It is translated as CASSTRQGQSNLPPVDGYTF.